This T cell receptor (beta chain) was observed in a study of cytomegalovirus exposure and HLA in healthy donors. The PCR contained 60 Vbeta and 13 Jbeta primers. This table comes from immunoSEQ multiplex PCR, and its TCRdb copy is limited to in-frame clones, with some not included. The sample yields 97,000 or so clones, roughly four fifths seen once. CDR3 length equals 13 residues. Germline CDR1 is LNHDA and CDR2 is SQIVND (reference sequence). Trimming removed 4 bases at V and 4 bases at J, with 10 bases between. V is TRBV19 and J is TRBJ1-1; D is uncertain. This TCR was sampled from a male donor in good health and CMV-seropositive. The source material was PBMCs. The CDR3 loop is CASSSRLGTEAFF. CDR3 nucleotides: TGTGCCAGTAGTAGCCGTCTAGGCACTGAAGCTTTCTTT.